This passage covers 30 T cell receptor beta chains from one sample sequenced in a study of identical twins (TCRdb year 2016). The protocol used for the library was 5' RACE. Data came from an Illumina HiSeq 2000. The public reads were reanalyzed by TCRdb: fastp trimming at Q25, MiXCR alignment, in-frame beta chains only. Entries that share a CDR3 protein sequence are merged under the most common genes and DNA. This sample comprises fewer than 650,000 distinct CDR3 sequences, roughly 9.5% of them detected only once. The ten largest make up 2.5% to 3.5% of the sample. The data were also submitted as part of a second study, on yellow fever vaccine responses in identical twins.

The sequencing input was PBMCs. The receptors were sampled from a woman younger than 30 in good health.

This clonotype was detected only a few times. The chain links TRBV5-1 to TRBJ2-5; tentative D call: TRBD2 (6 bases). Trimming took off 6 bases at V and 1 base at J, with 19 bases between the two ends. The germline V gene encodes CDR1 SGHRS and CDR2 YFSETQ. This CDR3 has 16 amino acids. In DNA, the CDR3 is TGCGCCAGCAACCCCTTCTTGGGGGGTCCCCAAGAGACCCAGTACTTC. Amino acids: CASNPFLGGPQETQYF.

This clonotype appeared a few times. The V gene is TRBV7-2, the J gene TRBJ2-1; 13 nucleotides align to TRBD2. Germline CDR1 SGHTA, CDR2 FQGNSA. The CDR3 contains 17 residues. Unmatched junction bases numbered 6, after V lost 1 base and J lost 6 bases. The DNA of the CDR3 is TGTGCCAGCAGCTTAGGGACCGGACTAGCGGGGGCCAATGAGCAGTTCTTC. Its protein product is CASSLGTGLAGANEQFF.

This clonotype has just a few counts. The rearrangement uses TRBV5-1 and TRBJ1-1; 7 bases line up with TRBD1. V was clipped by 7 bases and J by 1 base; unmatched bases: 7. The CDR3 is 14 residues long. CDR1 is SGHRS and CDR2 is YFSETQ in the germline V gene. CDR3 sequence reads: CASGQTGWNTEAFF. The CDR3, as DNA: TGCGCCAGCGGCCAGACAGGGTGGAACACTGAAGCTTTCTTT.

The chain is built from TRBV3-1 and TRBJ2-1; D gene uncertain. V lost 3 bases and J lost 8, with 8 bases in between. Germline V CDR1 and CDR2: LGHDT, YNNKEL (reference sequence). This CDR3 has 12 residues. CDR3 sequence: CASSHVIDEQFF. In DNA form, the CDR3 reads TGTGCCAGCAGCCATGTGATCGATGAGCAGTTCTTC.

The count of this clonotype is one. The gene calls are TRBV5-6 and TRBJ2-4; D could derive from TRBD1 or TRBD2 (5 bases each). Trimming shortened V by 1 base and J by 6 bases, and 23 bases separated the two germline ends. The CDR3 extends over 18 amino acids. Per germline, CDR1 SGHDT and CDR2 YYEEEE. DNA for the CDR3: TGTGCCAGCAGCTTGTTTCGGGGACGGGGACCTCGGGGAAACATTCAGTACTTC. It translates to CASSLFRGRGPRGNIQYF.

This chain joins TRBV4-1 and TRBJ2-7; D is unresolved. CDR1 MGHRA and CDR2 YSYEKL come from the germline V gene. The V and J ends lost 2 bases and 3 bases respectively, with 20 bases between them. CDR3 length: 17 residues. CDR3 sequence (DNA): TGCGCCAGCAGCCAAACCCAGAGTCTTCAAAAGGTCTACGAGCAGTACTTC. Translated: CASSQTQSLQKVYEQYF.

This clonotype was observed many times. The gene calls are TRBV12-3 or TRBV12-4 and TRBJ1-5; D uncertain. Between the trimmed V and J ends, which lost 2 bases and 7 bases, there was a span of 6 bases. CDR3 length: 12 residues. The CDR3 nucleotides are TGTGCCAGCAGTTTAAATCCCCAGCCCCAGCATTTT. Amino acid sequence: CASSLNPQPQHF.

This clonotype was found a few times. The chain employs TRBV7-2 and TRBJ2-1; D is ambiguous. V was shortened by 5 bases and J by 4 bases, with 12 bases between the two germline ends. CDR1 and CDR2 from the germline V gene are SGHTA and FQGNSA. This CDR3 contains 14 residues. The CDR3 bases are TGTGCCAGCAGCCTGAGGACGGAGTACAATGAGCAGTTCTTC. This sequence encodes CASSLRTEYNEQFF.

Many counts were recorded for this clonotype. The gene calls are TRBV29-1 and TRBJ2-6; D is ambiguous. The CDR3 extends over 13 amino acids. Trimming removed 6 bases from V and 3 bases from J, with 9 bases in between. Germline CDR1 and CDR2: SQVTM and ANQGSEA. The CDR3 loop reads CSVWENGANVLTF. The CDR3 DNA follows: TGCAGCGTCTGGGAAAATGGGGCCAACGTCCTGACTTTC.

This clonotype was seen more than once but under ten times. The chain joins TRBV19 to TRBJ2-1, with 7 bases lining up with TRBD2. J was trimmed by 8 bases and V by 1 base; bases with no gene match: 11. CDR3 length equals 16 residues. Germline V gene data show CDR1 as LNHDA and CDR2 as SQIVND (reference sequence). This chain's CDR3 is CASSIGVGRGIYEQFF. CDR3 sequence (DNA): TGTGCCAGTAGTATAGGAGTCGGGCGGGGGATTTATGAGCAGTTCTTC.

This clonotype was detected only a few times. The chain employs TRBV11-2 and TRBJ2-7; a possible D gene is TRBD1 (5 bases). Germline CDR1 is SGHAT and CDR2 is FQNNGV. V was pared by 3 bases and J by 6 bases, with 12 bases between. CDR3 length: 13 residues. Here the CDR3 DNA reads TGTGCCAGCAGCTTGTCCAGGGCTGCCGAGCAGTACTTC. This sequence encodes CASSLSRAAEQYF. The full variable domain, in which reference TRBV11-2 and TRBJ2-7 provide the parts outside the CDR3, is EAGVAQSPRYKIIEKRQSVAFWCNPISGHATLYWYQQILGQGPKLLIQFQNNGVVDDSQLPKDRFSAERLKGVDSTLKIQPAKLEDSAVYLCASSLSRAAEQYFGPGTRLTVT.

This clonotype showed up many times. This chain uses TRBV5-1 with TRBJ2-1; 11 nucleotides align to TRBD2. Germline lookup yields CDR1 SGHRS and CDR2 YFSETQ. V lost 7 bases to trimming and J lost 8 bases; unmatched junction nucleotides: 11. The CDR3 length is 15 residues. The CDR3 region has the DNA TGCGCCAGCCAAAGACTAGCGGGGTCAATCGATGAGCAGTTCTTC. Translation: CASQRLAGSIDEQFF.

In its sample, this clonotype was seen a few times. V gene TRBV11-2 combines with J gene TRBJ2-5; 7 positions match TRBD1. The CDR3 runs 16 residues. Unmatched junction bases numbered 8, after V lost 3 bases and J lost 1 base. Germline values: CDR1 SGHAT, CDR2 FQNNGV. In DNA form, the CDR3 reads TGTGCCAGCAGCTTTACCTTAGGGGGCGGCCAAGAGACCCAGTACTTC. It specifies CASSFTLGGGQETQYF.

This clonotype was seen a handful of times. V and J are TRBV3-1 and TRBJ1-6; 8 bases line up with TRBD1. CDR3 size: 15 residues. With V trimmed by 0 bases and J by 10 bases, 5 bases remained unmatched. Per germline, CDR1 LGHDT and CDR2 YNNKEL (reference sequence). For the CDR3, the DNA is TGTGCCAGCAGCCAAGAAACAGGGGGACAGTCACCCCTCCACTTT. Translated, it gives CASSQETGGQSPLHF.

This chain connects TRBV5-4 to TRBJ1-2, with unresolved D. Germline loops: CDR1 SGHNT, CDR2 YYREEE (reference sequence). The CDR3 consists of 14 residues. V dropped 6 bases and J dropped 4 bases, with 16 bases sitting between them. The CDR3 sequence is CASTQVGDLYGYTF. As DNA, the CDR3 is TGTGCCAGCACCCAGGTGGGAGACCTCTATGGCTACACCTTC.

V usage is TRBV27 and J usage is TRBJ2-7, with TRBD2 matching over 8 bases. The V segment lost 6 bases and the J segment 0 bases; nucleotides outside the gene matches: 10. The length of the CDR3 is 16 residues. The germline gives CDR1 MNHEY, CDR2 SMNVEV (reference sequence). CDR3 sequence: CASSSTSGGSSYEQYF. The CDR3 nucleotides are TGTGCCAGCAGCTCAACTTCGGGAGGGAGCTCCTACGAGCAGTACTTC.

This clonotype was detected a few times. The chain uses TRBV29-1 and TRBJ2-2, with 10 nucleotides matching TRBD1. Germline assignment: CDR1 SQVTM and CDR2 ANQGSEA. V gave up 3 bases and J gave up 5 bases; unmatched junction bases: 3. The CDR3 covers 14 residues. Here the CDR3 DNA reads TGCAGCGTTGATAAGGGACAGGGGACCGGGGAGCTGTTTTTT. Its protein is CSVDKGQGTGELFF.

The table lists this clonotype with many counts. The chain has TRBV7-9 and TRBJ1-1; no reliable D call. Trimming cost V 4 bases and J 7 bases, with 7 bases left between them. The CDR3 consists of 11 residues. Germline CDR1 SEHNR, CDR2 FQNEAQ (reference sequence). This CDR3 reads CASSSGFEAFF. The CDR3 DNA follows: TGTGCCAGCAGCTCGGGATTTGAAGCTTTCTTT.

Many counts were recorded for this clonotype. The gene calls are TRBV9 and TRBJ2-5; tentative D call: TRBD2 (5 bases). Trimming pared 4 bases from V and 6 bases from J, leaving 10 bases between. Germline V CDR1 and CDR2: SGDLS, YYNGEE. This CDR3 is 12 amino acids long. CDR3 loop: CASSPRGQTQYF. Here the CDR3 DNA reads TGTGCCAGCAGCCCCCGAGGGCAGACCCAGTACTTC. Filled out from reference TRBV9 and TRBJ2-5, the complete variable domain reads DSGVTQTPKHLITATGQRVTLRCSPRSGDLSVYWYQQSLDQGLQFLIQYYNGEERAKGNILERFSAQQFPDLHSELNLSSLELGDSALYFCASSPRGQTQYFGPGTRLLVL.

The chain is built from TRBV9 and TRBJ2-1, with D tentatively TRBD2 (6 bases). Per germline, CDR1 SGDLS and CDR2 YYNGEE. This CDR3 has 15 residues. The ends were cut back, 2 bases at V and 0 bases at J, with 9 bases in the middle. DNA for the CDR3: TGTGCCAGCAGCGTCAGGGACTTCTCCTACAATGAGCAGTTCTTC. This sequence encodes CASSVRDFSYNEQFF.

V and J are TRBV5-1 and TRBJ2-7, with 7 bases aligning to TRBD1. The V gene's germline CDR1 is SGHRS and CDR2 YFSETQ. After removal of 0 bases from V and 2 bases from J, the junction contained 5 bases not matched to a gene. The CDR3 is made up of 15 amino acids. CDR3 sequence: CASSLVRGPTYEQYF. In nucleotides, the CDR3 is TGCGCCAGCAGCTTGGTGAGGGGGCCGACCTACGAGCAGTACTTC.

This clonotype was found many times. This chain's CDR3 is CASSEAGQGGVEAFF. The CDR3 DNA follows: TGTGCCAGCAGTGAAGCGGGACAGGGGGGCGTGGAAGCTTTCTTT. This sequence joins TRBV6-1 and TRBJ1-1; 11 nucleotides line up with TRBD1. There are 15 residues in the CDR3. Trimming took 0 bases from V and 8 from J; bases not matched to a gene: 5. The germline V gene encodes CDR1 MNHNS and CDR2 SASEGT.

The J gene is TRBJ2-7, the V gene TRBV5-8; unclear D gene. The germline CDR1 and CDR2 sequences are SGHTS and YDEGEE. This CDR3 is built from 12 residues. V was shortened by 4 bases and J by 1 base, with 6 bases between the two germline ends. The CDR3 nucleotides are TGTGCCAGCAGCGCCATATCCTACGAGCAGTACTTC. It translates to CASSAISYEQYF.

This clonotype has at least ten counts. The V gene is TRBV5-1, the J gene TRBJ2-5, with 8 positions matching TRBD2. The CDR3 covers 14 residues. J was trimmed by 4 bases and V by 0 bases; bases with no gene match: 2. CDR1 and CDR2 (germline): SGHRS, YFSETQ. The CDR3 DNA follows: TGCGCCAGCAGCTTGGAGCGGGGGAGAGAGACCCAGTACTTC. This gives the protein CASSLERGRETQYF.

The CDR3 loop reads CASSGPGTGIDQPQHF. The CDR3 bases are TGTGCCAGCAGTGGACCCGGGACAGGGATTGATCAGCCCCAGCATTTT. This chain links TRBV6-1 with TRBJ1-5; 9 bases agree with TRBD1. CDR3 length: 16 amino acids. From germline, CDR1 is MNHNS and CDR2 SASEGT. With V trimmed by 4 bases and J by 5 bases, 9 bases remained unmatched.

This clonotype has only a few counts. The rearrangement links TRBV5-6 to TRBJ1-6, with 7 bases lining up with TRBD1. The V gene's germline CDR1 is SGHDT and CDR2 YYEEEE. The CDR3 has 14 residues. The junction had 5 bases not matched to a gene; V was cut back by 4 bases and J by 7 bases. This chain's CDR3 is CASSPGQHNSPLHF. CDR3 DNA: TGTGCCAGCAGCCCGGGACAGCACAATTCACCCCTCCACTTT.

This clonotype was counted a few times. Germline and junction disagree at one end, which may indicate a read error. V gene TRBV20-1 combines with J gene TRBJ1-5; maybe TRBD1 (6 bases). The CDR3 is made up of 14 amino acids. Germline V lookup: CDR1 DFQATT, CDR2 SNEGSKA (reference sequence). Here the CDR3 reads CSAGGRMSNQPQHF. The CDR3 DNA reads as TGCAGTGCGGGGGGCCGAATGAGCAACCAGCCCCAGCATTTT.

This clonotype has only a few counts. The rearrangement joins TRBV28 to TRBJ2-3; 7 nucleotides agree with TRBD2. The CDR3 runs to 14 residues. Germline V gene lookup returns CDR1 MDHEN and CDR2 SYDVKM. Trimming cost V 10 bases and J 1 base; bases outside gene matches: 8. CDR3: CATVSAGGTDTQYF. The CDR3 bases are TGTGCCACCGTAAGCGCGGGGGGCACAGATACGCAGTATTTT.

The chain carries TRBV20-1 and TRBJ2-3; D gene unclear. The CDR3 covers 11 residues. V dropped 8 bases and J dropped 6 bases, with 12 bases sitting between them. The germline gives CDR1 DFQATT, CDR2 SNEGSKA (reference sequence). The CDR3 coding sequence is TGCAGTTCACCGAAGTTGGATACGCAGTATTTT. Its protein is CSSPKLDTQYF.

This clonotype appeared a few times. The V call is TRBV11-2, the J call TRBJ2-5; 10 nucleotides line up with TRBD2. Germline trimming cut 1 base from V and 1 base from J; bases unmatched to any gene: 6. Germline loops: CDR1 SGHAT, CDR2 FQNNGV. This CDR3 comprises 17 residues. The CDR3 here is CASSLVPSGGTQETQYF. Here the CDR3 DNA reads TGTGCCAGCAGCTTAGTGCCTAGCGGGGGTACCCAAGAGACCCAGTACTTC.